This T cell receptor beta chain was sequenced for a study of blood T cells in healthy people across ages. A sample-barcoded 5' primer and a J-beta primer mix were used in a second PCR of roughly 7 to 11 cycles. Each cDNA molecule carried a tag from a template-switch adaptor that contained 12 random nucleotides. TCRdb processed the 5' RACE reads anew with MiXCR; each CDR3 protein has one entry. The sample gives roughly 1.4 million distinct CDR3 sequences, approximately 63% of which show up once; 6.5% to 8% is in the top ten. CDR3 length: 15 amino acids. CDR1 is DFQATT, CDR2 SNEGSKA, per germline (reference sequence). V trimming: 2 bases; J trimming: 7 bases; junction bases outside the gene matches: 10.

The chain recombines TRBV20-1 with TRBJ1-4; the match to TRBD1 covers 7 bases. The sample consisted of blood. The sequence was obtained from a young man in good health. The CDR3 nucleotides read TGCAGTGCTAGATCCTCCGAGGGACAGCCTGAAAAACTGTTTTTT. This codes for CSARSSEGQPEKLFF.